Listed here are 6 T cell receptor beta chains from one sample, sequenced in a study of Graves' ophthalmopathy and Graves' hyperthyroidism. CDR3 regions of TCR beta were amplified from RNA transcripts. Following a first-round RT-PCR that used HTBI primers, a second-round multiplex PCR was carried out. From the multiplex PCR reads, TCRdb called clonotypes with MiXCR, one entry per CDR3 protein. This sample has 1 million to 1.3 million distinct CDR3 sequences, with roughly 35% found just once. Sequenced material: peripheral blood or thyroid tissue (not recorded which). The receptors come from an adult man with Graves' hyperthyroidism.

The J gene is TRBJ2-7, the V gene TRBV19; possible D gene TRBD1, 5 bases. This CDR3 comprises 14 residues. The V gene lost 1 base and the J gene lost 1 base, with 8 bases spanning the gap. The germline V gene has CDR1 LNHDA and CDR2 SQIVND (reference sequence). CDR3 sequence reads: CASSIATASYEQYF. CDR3 in DNA: TGTGCCAGTAGTATAGCGACAGCTTCCTACGAGCAGTACTTC. The variable domain in full, with the rest retrieved from reference TRBV19 and TRBJ2-7, is DGGITQSPKYLFRKEGQNVTLSCEQNLNHDAMYWYRQDPGQGLRLIYYSQIVNDFQKGDIAEGYSVSREKKESFPLTVTSAQKNPTAFYLCASSIATASYEQYFGPGTRLTVT.

With regard to this clonotype: No conserved phenylalanine or tryptophan is present at the end of the CDR3, so a read error is the likely explanation. It is unclear where the CDR3 begins or ends on the DNA, so no DNA is shown, and the CDR3 is as TCRdb lists it. The rearrangement joins TRBV7-2 to TRBJ2-5. CDR1 and CDR2 (germline): SGHTA, FQGNSA. The CDR3 length is 8 residues, termini included. CDR3 region: CASSLGRT.

This clonotype was detected ten times or more. This chain links TRBV7-8 with TRBJ2-2; D unresolved. CDR1 is SGHVS and CDR2 is FQNEAQ in the germline V gene. CDR3 length: 13 amino acids. The CDR3, as DNA: TGTGCGTTGGTGAAAACGAACACCGGGGAGCTGTTTTTT. This sequence encodes CALVKTNTGELFF.

This chain joins TRBV15 and TRBJ2-7, with D possibly being TRBD1 (6 bases). CDR3 length: 14 amino acids. Germline CDR1 LNHNV, CDR2 YYDKDF (reference sequence). Between the trimmed V and J ends, which lost 3 bases and 4 bases, there was a span of 13 bases. The CDR3 sequence is CATSSPGTSYEQYF. The DNA for the CDR3 is TGTGCCACCAGCAGCCCAGGGACATCGTACGAGCAGTACTTC.

This clonotype was detected only a few times. Given the absence of the conserved phenylalanine or tryptophan at the CDR3 end, a read error is likely. Because the CDR3's place on the DNA is in doubt, the DNA is left out and the CDR3 is given as listed by TCRdb. The chain is built from TRBV7-2 and TRBJ1-4; the D call TRBD1 from the table was never checked on the DNA. The CDR3 spans 8 amino acids, including both terminal residues. Germline CDR1 SGHTA, CDR2 FQGNSA. The CDR3 here is CASSRTGG.

This clonotype was recorded at least ten times. J is TRBJ1-6 and V is TRBV6-6; the D gene is possibly TRBD1 (6 bases). The CDR3 is 14 amino acids. Germline-derived CDR1 and CDR2 are MNHNY and SVGAGI (reference sequence). V was clipped by 2 bases and J by 11 bases, with 13 bases between them. In DNA form, the CDR3 reads TGTGCCAGCAGTTACGGCGAACAGGGCCCACCCCTCCACTTT. Translated, it gives CASSYGEQGPPLHF.